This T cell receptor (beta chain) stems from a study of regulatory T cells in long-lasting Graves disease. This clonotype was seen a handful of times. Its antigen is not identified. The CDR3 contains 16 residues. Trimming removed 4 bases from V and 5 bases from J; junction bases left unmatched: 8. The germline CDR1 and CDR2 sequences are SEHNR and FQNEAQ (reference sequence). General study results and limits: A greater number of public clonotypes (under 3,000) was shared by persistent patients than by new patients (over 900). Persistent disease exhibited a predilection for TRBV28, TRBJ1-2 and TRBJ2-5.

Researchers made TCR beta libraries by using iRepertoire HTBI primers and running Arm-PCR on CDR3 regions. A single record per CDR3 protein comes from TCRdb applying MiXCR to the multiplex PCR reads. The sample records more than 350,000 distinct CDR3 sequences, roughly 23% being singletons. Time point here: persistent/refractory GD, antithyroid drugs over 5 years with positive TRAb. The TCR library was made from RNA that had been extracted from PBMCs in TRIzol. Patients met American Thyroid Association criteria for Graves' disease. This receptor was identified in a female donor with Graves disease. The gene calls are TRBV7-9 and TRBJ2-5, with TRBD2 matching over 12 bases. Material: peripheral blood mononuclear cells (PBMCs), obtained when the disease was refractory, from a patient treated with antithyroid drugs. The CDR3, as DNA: TGTGCCAGCAGCTCCACTCTAGCGGGAGGGCTGGAGACCCAGTACTTC. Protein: CASSSTLAGGLETQYF.